The present T cell receptor beta chain was sequenced within a study of blood T cell repertoires in COVID-19. For the study at large: The United States, Italy and Spain provided the acute and convalescent COVID-19 samples.

CDR1 and CDR2 from the germline V gene are LNHNV and YYDKDF (reference sequence). The CDR3 spans 15 residues. V was clipped by 6 bases and J by 2 bases; unmatched bases: 7. The method was immunoSEQ multiplex PCR; TCRdb's version includes in-frame clones alone and lacks a portion of them. The table records 250,000 to 300,000 clones, approximately 80% of them present only once. This chain joins TRBV15 and TRBJ1-5; 7 bases map to TRBD1. The receptor was derived from a woman aged 55-69 years with active or convalescent COVID-19. Specimen: peripheral blood. CDR3 loop: CATRRDSVGNQPQHF. The CDR3 coding sequence is TGTGCCACCAGAAGGGACAGTGTCGGCAATCAGCCCCAGCATTTT. The entire variable domain, with the rest obtained from reference TRBV15 and TRBJ1-5, is as follows: DAMVIQNPRYQVTQFGKPVTLSCSQTLNHNVMYWYQQKSSQAPKLLFHYYDKDFNNEADTPDNFQSRRPNTSFCFLDIRSPGLGDTAMYLCATRRDSVGNQPQHFGDGTRLSIL.